This is a list of T cell receptor beta chains from one sample in a study of stem cell transplantation in POMP-related autoinflammatory disease. Produced via immunoSEQ multiplex PCR; TCRdb's table is partial and in-frame only. The sample includes approximately 30,000 clones, about 91% of them seen just once. Here the sequenced sample was CD4+ T cells from PBMCs, taken before stem cell transplantation. These receptors came from a human donor with POMP-related autoinflammation and immune dysregulation (PRAID). Each CDR3 is given without its conserved first and last residue. The order of the fields is J gene, V gene, CDR3 protein.

J gene: TRBJ2-3
V gene: TRBV25-1
CDR3 protein: ASSGAAASGRGTDTQY

J gene: TRBJ1-1
V gene: TRBV18
CDR3 protein: ASSRVQVNTEAF

J gene: TRBJ2-2
V gene: TRBV28
CDR3 protein: ASSLSGLQGRELF

J gene: TRBJ1-2
V gene: TRBV5-4
CDR3 protein: ASSPGQDYGYT

J gene: TRBJ2-1
V gene: TRBV6-4
CDR3 protein: ASSVIAGALNEQF

J gene: TRBJ1-1
V gene: TRBV7-9
CDR3 protein: ASSRIGGLRRTEAF

J gene: TRBJ2-5
V gene: TRBV6-1
CDR3 protein: ASETGTRQGTQY

J gene: TRBJ1-5
V gene: TRBV28
CDR3 protein: ASSHRDRFPDQPQH

J gene: TRBJ2-7
V gene: TRBV28
CDR3 protein: ASSLSPGGDEQY

J gene: TRBJ2-7
V gene: TRBV19
CDR3 protein: ASSMGTGGYEQY

J gene: TRBJ2-2
V gene: TRBV9
CDR3 protein: ASSQRTSGSTGELF

J gene: TRBJ1-4
V gene: TRBV7-9
CDR3 protein: ASSLAGVGEKLF

J gene: TRBJ2-5
V gene: TRBV19
CDR3 protein: ASSIDRAGAETQY

J gene: TRBJ2-3
V gene: TRBV21-1
CDR3 protein: ASSRIRRDTQY

J gene: TRBJ2-4
V gene: TRBV6-5
CDR3 protein: ASSYGRLNIQY

J gene: TRBJ2-7
V gene: TRBV7-8
CDR3 protein: ASSAPGAQQY

J gene: TRBJ1-5
V gene: TRBV25-1
CDR3 protein: ASSGGHNQPQH

J gene: TRBJ2-1
V gene: TRBV5-1
CDR3 protein: ASSLDRGNEQF

J gene: TRBJ1-1
V gene: TRBV29-1
CDR3 protein: SAKPGQGLVSF

J gene: TRBJ1-1
V gene: TRBV6-1
CDR3 protein: ASSGQGWAF

J gene: TRBJ2-7
V gene: TRBV6-5
CDR3 protein: ASSYFDRPNYEQY

J gene: TRBJ1-1
V gene: TRBV28
CDR3 protein: ASSLRGWAF

J gene: TRBJ2-5
V gene: TRBV27
CDR3 protein: ASRPLGIAGIQETQY

J gene: TRBJ1-3
V gene: TRBV30
CDR3 protein: AWSRGLLSGNTIY

J gene: TRBJ2-7
V gene: TRBV7-9
CDR3 protein: ASSSARGSGRTHEQY

J gene: TRBJ1-5
V gene: TRBV7-9
CDR3 protein: ASSQGANNQPQH

J gene: TRBJ1-2
V gene: TRBV7-2
CDR3 protein: ASSLTGAGGYT